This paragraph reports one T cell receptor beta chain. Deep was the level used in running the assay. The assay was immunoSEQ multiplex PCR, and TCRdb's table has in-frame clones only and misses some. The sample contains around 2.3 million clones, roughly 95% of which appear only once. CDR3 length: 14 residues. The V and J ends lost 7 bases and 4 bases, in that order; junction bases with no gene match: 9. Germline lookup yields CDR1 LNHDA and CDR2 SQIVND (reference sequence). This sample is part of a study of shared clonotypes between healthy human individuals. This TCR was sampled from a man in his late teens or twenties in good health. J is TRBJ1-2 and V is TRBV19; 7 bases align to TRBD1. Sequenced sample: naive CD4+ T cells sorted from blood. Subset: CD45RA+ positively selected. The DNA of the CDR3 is TGTGCCAGTACCTACAAGGGGGACAGCTATGGCTACACCTTC. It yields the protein CASTYKGDSYGYTF.